These 9 T cell receptor beta chains originate from one sample sequenced in a study of blood T cell repertoires in COVID-19. Assay: immunoSEQ multiplex PCR; the TCRdb copy retains only in-frame clones and omits some. The sample consists of roughly 190,000 clones, roughly 84% of them appearing once. The sequenced sample consisted of peripheral blood. These receptors came from a human donor in a cohort sampled during active COVID-19.

A few counts support this clone. V is TRBV3-1 (or the pseudogene TRBV3-2) and J is TRBJ2-2; TRBD1 matches at 9 bases. The V segment lost 4 bases and the J segment 8 bases; nucleotides outside the gene matches: 5. The germline gives CDR1 LGHDT, CDR2 YNNKEL (reference sequence). The CDR3 loop spans 14 amino acids. The chain's CDR3 is CASSRGQGTGELFF. The DNA of the CDR3 is TGTGCCAGCAGCCGAGGACAGGGGACGGGGGAGCTGTTTTTT.

This clone was seen just once. The chain has TRBV7-9 and TRBJ2-6; 7 bases line up with TRBD1. CDR3 length equals 15 residues. With V trimmed by 11 bases and J by 0 bases, 7 bases remained unmatched. CDR1 and CDR2 (germline): SEHNR, FQNEAQ (reference sequence). CDR3 in amino acids: CAGRAGGSGANVLTF. In nucleotides, the CDR3 is TGTGCCGGGCGGGCAGGGGGCTCTGGGGCCAACGTCCTGACTTTC.

V is TRBV25-1 and J is TRBJ2-1; 8 bases match TRBD1. From germline, CDR1 is MGHDK and CDR2 SYGVNS. The V gene end was trimmed by 5 bases and the J gene end by 7 bases; junction bases not matched to a gene: 4. This CDR3 is built from 13 residues. As DNA, the CDR3 is TGTGCCAGCAGTAGGACAGGGTCAAATGAGCAGTTCTTC. This sequence encodes CASSRTGSNEQFF.

This clone appeared a single time. This CDR3 reads CASATTIAKNIQYF. The CDR3, as DNA: TGTGCCAGTGCAACAACTATAGCCAAAAACATTCAGTACTTC. The chain uses TRBV19 and TRBJ2-4, with no clear D. Germline CDR1 and CDR2: LNHDA and SQIVND (reference sequence). CDR3 length: 14 amino acids. The V gene lost 8 bases and the J gene lost 0 bases, with 11 bases spanning the gap.

This chain uses TRBV2 with TRBJ2-7; weak D call: TRBD1 (6 bases). V dropped 6 bases and J dropped 6 bases, with 15 bases sitting between them. Germline V gene sequence: CDR1 SNHLY, CDR2 FYNNEI. The length of the CDR3 is 13 residues. CDR3 in amino acids: CASRRLGGSEQYV. The DNA for the CDR3 is TGTGCCAGCAGACGGTTAGGGGGTTCCGAGCAGTACGTC.

The genes are TRBV4-2 and TRBJ1-2, with 7 bases identical to TRBD1. The CDR3 runs 15 residues. Germline V gene data show CDR1 as LGHNA and CDR2 as YNFKEQ. The junction had 6 bases not matched to a gene; V was cut back by 1 base and J by 4 bases. CDR3 nucleotides: TGTGCCAGCAGCCAAGTAGGGGACAGCCTCTATGGCTACACCTTC. Amino acid sequence: CASSQVGDSLYGYTF.

There are a few counts of this clone. The chain combines TRBV6-6 with TRBJ2-2; possibly TRBD2 for D (5 bases). Trimming pared 2 bases from V and 6 bases from J, leaving 10 bases between. Per germline, CDR1 MNHNY and CDR2 SVGAGI (reference sequence). CDR3 size: 14 residues. CDR3 in DNA: TGTGCCAGCAGTTACGTCCGGGGTGCCGGGGAGCTGTTTTTT. This encodes CASSYVRGAGELFF.

This sequence joins TRBV3-1 (or the pseudogene TRBV3-2) and TRBJ2-5; 10 bases align to TRBD1. Germline V gene lookup returns CDR1 LGHDT and CDR2 YNNKEL (reference sequence). V shed 4 bases and J 2 bases; nucleotides not matched to a gene: 4. The CDR3 is made up of 15 amino acids. The CDR3 here is CASSRTDRGQETQYF. Here the CDR3 DNA reads TGTGCCAGCAGCCGGACGGACAGGGGGCAAGAGACCCAGTACTTC.

Points on this clone: Other DNA sequences in this specimen translate into the identical CDR3. The rearrangement joins TRBV12-3 or TRBV12-4 to TRBJ1-1, with D possibly TRBD1 on 5 matching bases. Trimming stripped 3 bases from V and 10 bases from J, with 9 bases between. The CDR3 is 11 amino acids. The CDR3 region has the DNA TGTGCCAGCAGTTTGGGGGGGAGAGCTTTCTTT. Amino acid sequence: CASSLGGRAFF.